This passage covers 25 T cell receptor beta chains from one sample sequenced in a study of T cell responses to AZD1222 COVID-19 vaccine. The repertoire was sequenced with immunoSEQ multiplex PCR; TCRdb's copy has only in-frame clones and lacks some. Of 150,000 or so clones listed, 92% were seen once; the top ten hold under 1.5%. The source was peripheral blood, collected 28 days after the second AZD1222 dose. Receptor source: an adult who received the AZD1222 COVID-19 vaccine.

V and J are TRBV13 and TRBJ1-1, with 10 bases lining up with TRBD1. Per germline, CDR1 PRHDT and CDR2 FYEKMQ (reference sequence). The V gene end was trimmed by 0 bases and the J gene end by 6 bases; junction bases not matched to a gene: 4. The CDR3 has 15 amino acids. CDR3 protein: CASSLGTGGRAEAFF. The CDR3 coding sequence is TGTGCCAGCAGCTTAGGGACAGGGGGCAGGGCTGAAGCTTTCTTT.

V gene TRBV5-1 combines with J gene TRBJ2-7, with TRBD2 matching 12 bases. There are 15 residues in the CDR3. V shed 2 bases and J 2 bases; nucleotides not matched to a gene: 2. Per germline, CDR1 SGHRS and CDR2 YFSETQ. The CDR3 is CASSLTSGGTYEQYF. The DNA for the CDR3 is TGCGCCAGCAGCTTAACTAGCGGGGGGACCTACGAGCAGTACTTC.

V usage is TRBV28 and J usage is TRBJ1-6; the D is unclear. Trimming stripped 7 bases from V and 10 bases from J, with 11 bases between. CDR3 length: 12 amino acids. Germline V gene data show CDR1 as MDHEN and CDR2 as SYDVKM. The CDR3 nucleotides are TGTGCCAGCACCGAGGGAAAATCACCCCTCCACTTT. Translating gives CASTEGKSPLHF. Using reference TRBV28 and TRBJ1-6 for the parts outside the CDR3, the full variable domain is DVKVTQSSRYLVKRTGEKVFLECVQDMDHENMFWYRQDPGLGLRLIYFSYDVKMKEKGDIPEGYSVSREKKERFSLILESASTNQTSMYLCASTEGKSPLHFGNGTRLTVT.

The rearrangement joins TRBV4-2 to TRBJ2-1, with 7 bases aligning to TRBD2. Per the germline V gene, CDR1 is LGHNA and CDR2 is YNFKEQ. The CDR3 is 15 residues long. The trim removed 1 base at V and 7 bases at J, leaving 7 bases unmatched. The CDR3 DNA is TGTGCCAGCAGCCAAGGCAGGGAGGGAAGGAATGAGCAGTTCTTC. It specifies CASSQGREGRNEQFF.

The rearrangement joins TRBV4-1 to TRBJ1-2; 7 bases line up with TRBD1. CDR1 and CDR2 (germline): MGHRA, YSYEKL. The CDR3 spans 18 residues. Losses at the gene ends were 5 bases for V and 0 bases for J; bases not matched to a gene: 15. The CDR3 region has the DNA TGCGCCAGCAGCTTATCCGCGGGCAGGGGGTATTCTAACTATGGCTACACCTTC. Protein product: CASSLSAGRGYSNYGYTF.

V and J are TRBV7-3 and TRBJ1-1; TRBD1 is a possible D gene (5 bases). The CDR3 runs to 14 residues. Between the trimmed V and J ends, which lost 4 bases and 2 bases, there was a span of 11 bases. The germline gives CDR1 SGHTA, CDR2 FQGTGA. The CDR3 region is CASSSGAFNTEAFF. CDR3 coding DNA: TGTGCCAGCAGCTCCGGGGCCTTTAACACTGAAGCTTTCTTT.

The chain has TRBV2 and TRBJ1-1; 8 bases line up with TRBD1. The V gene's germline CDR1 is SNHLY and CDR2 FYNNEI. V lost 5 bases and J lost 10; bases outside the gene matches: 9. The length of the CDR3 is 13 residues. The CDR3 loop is CASSSGTGRVAFF. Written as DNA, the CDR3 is TGTGCCAGCAGTTCGGGGACAGGCCGCGTAGCTTTCTTT.

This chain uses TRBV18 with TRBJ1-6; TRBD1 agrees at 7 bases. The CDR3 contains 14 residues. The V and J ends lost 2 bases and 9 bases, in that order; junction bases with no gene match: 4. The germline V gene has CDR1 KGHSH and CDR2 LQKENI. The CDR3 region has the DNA TGTGCCAGCTCACCAGGACAGGATGGTTCACCCCTCCACTTT. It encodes CASSPGQDGSPLHF.

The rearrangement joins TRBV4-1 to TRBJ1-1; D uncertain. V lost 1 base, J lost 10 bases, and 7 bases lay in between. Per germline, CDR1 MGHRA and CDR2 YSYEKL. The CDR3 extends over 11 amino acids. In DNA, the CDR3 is TGCGCCAGCAGCCAAGGGGGAGGAGCTTTCTTT. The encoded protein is CASSQGGGAFF.

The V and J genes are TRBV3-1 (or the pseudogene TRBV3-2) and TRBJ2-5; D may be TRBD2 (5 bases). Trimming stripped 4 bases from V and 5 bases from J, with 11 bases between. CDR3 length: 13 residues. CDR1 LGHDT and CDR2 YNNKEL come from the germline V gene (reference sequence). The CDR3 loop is CASSLKGVETQYF. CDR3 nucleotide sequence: TGTGCCAGCAGCCTAAAGGGAGTGGAGACCCAGTACTTC.

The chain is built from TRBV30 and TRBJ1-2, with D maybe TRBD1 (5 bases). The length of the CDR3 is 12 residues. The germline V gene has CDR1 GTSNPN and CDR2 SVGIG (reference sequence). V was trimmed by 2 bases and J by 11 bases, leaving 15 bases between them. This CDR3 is CAWSLGHRGYTF. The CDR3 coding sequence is TGTGCCTGGAGTCTTGGACACCGTGGGTACACCTTC.

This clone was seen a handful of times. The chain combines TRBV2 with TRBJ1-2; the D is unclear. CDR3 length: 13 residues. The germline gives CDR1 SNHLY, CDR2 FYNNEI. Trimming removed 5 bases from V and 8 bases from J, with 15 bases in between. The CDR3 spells CASSTRTVRGYTF. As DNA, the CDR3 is TGTGCCAGCAGTACGAGAACAGTTCGGGGCTACACCTTC.

CDR3 region: CASNLSTRPYNSPLHF. The CDR3 DNA reads as TGTGCCAGCAACCTCAGCACGAGGCCCTATAATTCACCCCTCCACTTT. This chain joins TRBV28 and TRBJ1-6; D is unclear. Germline V gene sequence: CDR1 MDHEN, CDR2 SYDVKM. The CDR3 extends over 16 amino acids. The germline V and J ends were trimmed by 7 bases and 2 bases, with 15 bases remaining between them.

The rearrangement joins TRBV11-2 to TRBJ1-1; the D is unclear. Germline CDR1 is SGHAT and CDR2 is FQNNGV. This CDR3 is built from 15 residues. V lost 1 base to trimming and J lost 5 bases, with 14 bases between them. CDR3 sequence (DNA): TGTGCCAGCAGCTTAGCGGGCACGCCGGTGACTGAAGCTTTCTTT. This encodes CASSLAGTPVTEAFF.

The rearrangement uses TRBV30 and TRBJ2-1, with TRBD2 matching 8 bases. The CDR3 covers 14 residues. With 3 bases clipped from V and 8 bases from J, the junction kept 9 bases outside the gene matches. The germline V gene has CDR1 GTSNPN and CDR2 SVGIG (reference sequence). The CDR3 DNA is TGTGCCTGGAGACGCGGGGGGCTTACGGATGAGCAGTTCTTC. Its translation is CAWRRGGLTDEQFF.

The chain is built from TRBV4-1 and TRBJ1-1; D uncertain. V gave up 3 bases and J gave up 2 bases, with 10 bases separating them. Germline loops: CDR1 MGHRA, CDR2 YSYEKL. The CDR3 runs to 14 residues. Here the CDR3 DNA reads TGCGCCAGCAGCCACACTCTGGGTAACACTGAAGCTTTCTTT. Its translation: CASSHTLGNTEAFF.

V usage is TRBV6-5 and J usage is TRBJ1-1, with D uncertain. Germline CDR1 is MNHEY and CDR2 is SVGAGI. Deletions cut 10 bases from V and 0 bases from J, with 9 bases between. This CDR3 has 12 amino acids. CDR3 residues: CATAAVNTEAFF. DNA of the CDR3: TGTGCCACCGCGGCAGTGAACACTGAAGCTTTCTTT.

CDR3 in amino acids: CASSVGTGVYEQYF. CDR3 DNA: TGTGCCAGCAGCGTCGGGACAGGGGTCTACGAGCAGTACTTC. The chain employs TRBV11-2 and TRBJ2-7, with 10 bases lining up with TRBD1. The CDR3 is made up of 14 amino acids. Germline V lookup: CDR1 SGHAT, CDR2 FQNNGV. V was pared by 5 bases and J by 3 bases, with 4 bases of the junction left unmatched.

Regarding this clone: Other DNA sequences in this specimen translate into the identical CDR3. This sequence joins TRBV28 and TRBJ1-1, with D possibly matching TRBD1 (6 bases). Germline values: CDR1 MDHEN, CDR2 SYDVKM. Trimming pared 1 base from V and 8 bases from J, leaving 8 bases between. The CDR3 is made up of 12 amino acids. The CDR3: CASSLSGTEAFF. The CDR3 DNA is TGTGCCAGCAGTTTATCCGGGACAGAAGCTTTCTTT.

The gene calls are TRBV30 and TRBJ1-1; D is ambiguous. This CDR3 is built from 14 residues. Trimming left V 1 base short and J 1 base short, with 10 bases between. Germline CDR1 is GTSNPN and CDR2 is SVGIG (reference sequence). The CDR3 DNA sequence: TGTGCCTGGAGTGACAGACCCGGGAACACTGAAGCTTTCTTT. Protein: CAWSDRPGNTEAFF.

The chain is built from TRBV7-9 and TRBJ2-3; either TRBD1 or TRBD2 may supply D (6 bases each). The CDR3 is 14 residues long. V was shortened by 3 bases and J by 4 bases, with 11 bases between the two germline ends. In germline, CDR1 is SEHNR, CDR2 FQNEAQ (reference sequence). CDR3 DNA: TGTGCCAGCAGCTTGATGGGGGGCCCAGATACGCAGTATTTT. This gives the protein CASSLMGGPDTQYF.

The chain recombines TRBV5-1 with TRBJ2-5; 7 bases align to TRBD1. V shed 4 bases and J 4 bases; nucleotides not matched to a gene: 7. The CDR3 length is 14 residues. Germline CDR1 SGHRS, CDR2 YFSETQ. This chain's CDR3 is CASSQSGTVETQYF. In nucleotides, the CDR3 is TGCGCCAGCAGCCAGTCCGGGACAGTAGAGACCCAGTACTTC.

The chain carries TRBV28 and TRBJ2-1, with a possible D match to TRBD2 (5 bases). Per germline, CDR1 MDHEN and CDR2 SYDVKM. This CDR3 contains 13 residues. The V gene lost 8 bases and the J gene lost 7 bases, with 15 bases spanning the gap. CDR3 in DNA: TGTGCCAGCGCTGGGCTAGCCGGGAATGAGCAGTTCTTC. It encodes CASAGLAGNEQFF.

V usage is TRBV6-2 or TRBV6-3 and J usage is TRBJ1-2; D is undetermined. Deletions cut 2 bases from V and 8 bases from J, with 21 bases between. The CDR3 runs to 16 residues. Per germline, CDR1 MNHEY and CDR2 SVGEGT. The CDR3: CASSYASRAPMVGYTF. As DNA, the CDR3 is TGTGCCAGCAGTTACGCCTCTCGGGCCCCTATGGTCGGCTACACCTTC.

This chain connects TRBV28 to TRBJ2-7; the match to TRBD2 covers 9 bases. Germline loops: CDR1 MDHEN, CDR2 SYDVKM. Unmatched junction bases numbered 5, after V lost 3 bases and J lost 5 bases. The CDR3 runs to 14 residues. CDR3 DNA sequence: TGTGCCAGCAGTTTGGGCGGGAGGGCCGACGAGCAGTACTTC. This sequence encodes CASSLGGRADEQYF.